This T cell receptor (beta chain) was obtained from a study of cytomegalovirus exposure and HLA in healthy donors. Study results and caveats: Researchers reportedly found TCR beta sequences accurately predicted most subjects' HLA-A and HLA-B alleles. When analyzed later, the rates of TCR association showed variation by HLA locus, with DRB1 the most and HLA-C the fewest.

Germline CDR1 and CDR2: GTSNPN and SVGIG (reference sequence). The CDR3 loop spans 14 amino acids. PCR used 60 Vbeta primers and 13 Jbeta primers. The data were produced by immunoSEQ multiplex PCR, yet TCRdb's version contains in-frame clones alone and is incomplete. The sample consists of 200,000 to 250,000 clones, more than 60% of them appearing once. This clone has only a few counts. Its target is unknown. At one end, the junction sequence differs from germline, possibly due to a read error. This TCR was recovered from a woman in her 30s in good health and CMV-seronegative. The sequencing input was PBMCs. V usage is TRBV30 and J usage is TRBJ1-2; TRBD1 matches 8 bases. The CDR3 region is CAWSHGQGYGGYNF. The CDR3 region has the DNA TGTGCCTGGAGCCACGGACAGGGTTACGGTGGCTACAACTTC.